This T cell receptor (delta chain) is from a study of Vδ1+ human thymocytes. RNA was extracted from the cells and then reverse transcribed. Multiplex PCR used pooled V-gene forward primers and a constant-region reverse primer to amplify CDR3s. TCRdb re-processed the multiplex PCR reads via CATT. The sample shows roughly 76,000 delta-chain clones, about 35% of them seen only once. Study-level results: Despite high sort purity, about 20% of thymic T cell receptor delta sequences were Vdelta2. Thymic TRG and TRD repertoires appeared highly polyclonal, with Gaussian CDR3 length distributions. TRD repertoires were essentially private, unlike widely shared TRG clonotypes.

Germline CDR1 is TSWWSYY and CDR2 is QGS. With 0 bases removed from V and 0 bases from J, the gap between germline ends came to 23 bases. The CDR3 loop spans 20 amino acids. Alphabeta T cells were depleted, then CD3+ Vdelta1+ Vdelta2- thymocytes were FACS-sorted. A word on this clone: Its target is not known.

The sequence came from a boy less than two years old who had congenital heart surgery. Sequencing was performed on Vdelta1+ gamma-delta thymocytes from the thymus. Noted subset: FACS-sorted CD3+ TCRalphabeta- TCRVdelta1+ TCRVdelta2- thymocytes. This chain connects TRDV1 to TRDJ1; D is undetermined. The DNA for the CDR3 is TGTGCTCTTGGGGAACTAAGGAGCTGGAGGGCCCCCCCGTACACCGATAAACTCATCTTT. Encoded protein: CALGELRSWRAPPYTDKLIF.